The rows below give T cell receptor beta chains drawn from one sample of a study of blood T cell repertoires in COVID-19. Assay: immunoSEQ multiplex PCR; the TCRdb copy retains only in-frame clones and omits some. Of about 280,000 clones listed, 75% to 90% were seen once; the top ten hold 2% to 2.5%. Material for sequencing was peripheral blood. All receptors come from a woman between 45 and 65 years old who had recovered from COVID-19. Each CDR3 is given with its conserved first and last residue. Each record gives: J gene, V gene, CDR3 protein.

J: TRBJ2-7; V: TRBV7-3; CDR3: CASSFRGSGEQYF
J: TRBJ1-3; V: TRBV27; CDR3: CASSLSRGRGNTIYF
J: TRBJ2-3; V: TRBV7-9; CDR3: CASSPGGSDADTQYF
J: TRBJ2-1; V: TRBV7-9; CDR3: CASSLGTYNEQFF
J: TRBJ1-2; V: TRBV27; CDR3: CASSSRDRWNGGYTF
J: TRBJ1-1; V: TRBV5-4; CDR3: CASSLAGGAGEAFF
J: TRBJ1-5; V: TRBV20-1; CDR3: CSASKGRSQPQHF
J: TRBJ2-7; V: TRBV6-6; CDR3: CASSYSTGDSYEQYF
J: TRBJ2-6; V: TRBV2; CDR3: CASRGQGANVLTF
J: TRBJ2-2; V: TRBV29-1; CDR3: CSQGRVLTGELFF